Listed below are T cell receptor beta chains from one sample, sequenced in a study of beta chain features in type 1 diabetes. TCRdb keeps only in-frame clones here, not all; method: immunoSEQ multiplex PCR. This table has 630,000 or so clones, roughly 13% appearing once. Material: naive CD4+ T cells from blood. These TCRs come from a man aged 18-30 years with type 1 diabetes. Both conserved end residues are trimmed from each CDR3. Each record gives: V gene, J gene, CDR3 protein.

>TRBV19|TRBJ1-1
ASKEDRGANTEAF
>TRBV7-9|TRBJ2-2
ASTHRENTGELF
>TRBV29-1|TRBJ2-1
SVETRDEQF
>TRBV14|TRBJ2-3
ASSPRVRGTQY
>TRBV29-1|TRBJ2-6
SVGTGFSGANVLT
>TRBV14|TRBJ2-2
ASSQPGSNTGELF
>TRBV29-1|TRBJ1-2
SVVKGVLAGHGYT
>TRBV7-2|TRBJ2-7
ASSFYAGAVAQY
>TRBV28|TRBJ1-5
ASSSGTGHQPQH
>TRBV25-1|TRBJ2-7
ASSVGYEQY
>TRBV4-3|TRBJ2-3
ASSQGTYSTDTQY
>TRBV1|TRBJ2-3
TSRPGLASLTDTQY
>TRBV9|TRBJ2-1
ASSVRRGRSYNEQF
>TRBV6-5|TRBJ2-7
ASSYTINGGYEQY
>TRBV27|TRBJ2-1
ASNPLAGGENEQF
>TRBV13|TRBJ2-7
ASSAYRYEQY
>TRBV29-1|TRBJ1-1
SVEGQGGTEAF
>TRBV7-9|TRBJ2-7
ASNATGGEKSSYEQY
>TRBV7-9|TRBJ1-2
ASSPEVYNYT
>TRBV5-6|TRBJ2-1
ASSLVLAGQYNEQF
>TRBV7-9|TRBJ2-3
ANGGAGTDTQY
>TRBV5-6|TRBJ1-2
ASSLGSGRAGYT
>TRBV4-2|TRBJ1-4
ASSQAGTGVIEKLF
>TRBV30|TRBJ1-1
ALIPRTRAF
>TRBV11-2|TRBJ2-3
ASSSPLTDTQY
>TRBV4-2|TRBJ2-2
ASTVDSHGPIGELF